The rows below give T cell receptor beta chains drawn from one sample of a study of shared clonotypes between healthy human individuals. Clones were read by immunoSEQ multiplex PCR, and TCRdb kept only the in-frame ones, dropping some. The sample lists about 2,500,000 clones, approximately 94% occurring once. Sequencing used naive CD4+ T cells sorted from blood. The source of these receptors is a man between 18 and 35 years old in good health. Each CDR3 is given without its conserved first and last residue. A D gene is named only where the DNA matches it firmly.

d_call v_call cdr3_aa
. TRBV10-3 AISDDPEGYT
. TRBV2 ASSEGAPIQSPLH
. TRBV4-3 ASSPHSDTGELF
. TRBV28 ASSNSNRVGYT
. TRBV5-1 ASSLAPTKNTGELF
. TRBV5-6 ASSLSGTPSYEQY
. TRBV7-9 ASSPPVNVLT
. TRBV10-3 AIRDTLLSTDTQY
. TRBV5-1 ASSLGAPYSPLH
TRBD1 TRBV7-2 ASSDRDRVVQPQH
TRBD1 TRBV5-1 ASSPGQGGGYT
TRBD1 TRBV19 ASSPRGLENNSPLH
. TRBV29-1 SAWGGNTEAF
TRBD2 TRBV6-1 ASSEGGLVFGPRSTDTQY
TRBD2 TRBV2 ASSGLAGGTGELF
. TRBV5-4 ASSLFASVKETQY
. TRBV6-5 ASSYHTRDTEAF
. TRBV19 ASPQPNTGELF
. TRBV6-1 ASRGVGSSYEQY
. TRBV6-5 ASSLSRTVYEQY
. TRBV20-1 SARAEKLF